The clone carrying this T cell receptor (beta chain) has only one observation. The data derive from a study of blood T cell repertoires in COVID-19. Study-level information: The United States, Italy and Spain provided the acute and convalescent COVID-19 samples. T cells, B-cell-depleted T cells, or PBMCs supplied cDNA or gDNA.

Original handling: Estimates of nucleated cell counts were drawn from the amplification of reference gene primers. The data were produced by immunoSEQ multiplex PCR, yet TCRdb's version contains in-frame clones alone and is incomplete. For V, J and clone size, that table is used; D and trimming come from the DNA. Here the sample spans around 43,000 clones, 70% to 85% being singletons. There are 14 residues in the CDR3. After removal of 0 bases from V and 3 bases from J, the junction contained 2 bases not matched to a gene. Germline loops: CDR1 SEHNR, CDR2 FQNEAQ (reference sequence). This rearrangement joins TRBV7-9 to TRBJ2-7; 7 bases fit TRBD1. The sample consisted of peripheral blood. The source of this sequence is a woman older than 75 with acute or convalescent COVID-19. The CDR3 coding sequence is TGTGCCAGCAGCTTAGCCGGGACAGACTACGAGCAGTACTTC. Protein sequence: CASSLAGTDYEQYF. Full variable domain (missing parts from reference TRBV7-9 and TRBJ2-7): DTGVSQNPRHKITKRGQNVTFRCDPISEHNRLYWYRQTLGQGPEFLTYFQNEAQLEKSRLLSDRFSAERPKGSFSTLEIQRTEQGDSAMYLCASSLAGTDYEQYFGPGTRLTVT.